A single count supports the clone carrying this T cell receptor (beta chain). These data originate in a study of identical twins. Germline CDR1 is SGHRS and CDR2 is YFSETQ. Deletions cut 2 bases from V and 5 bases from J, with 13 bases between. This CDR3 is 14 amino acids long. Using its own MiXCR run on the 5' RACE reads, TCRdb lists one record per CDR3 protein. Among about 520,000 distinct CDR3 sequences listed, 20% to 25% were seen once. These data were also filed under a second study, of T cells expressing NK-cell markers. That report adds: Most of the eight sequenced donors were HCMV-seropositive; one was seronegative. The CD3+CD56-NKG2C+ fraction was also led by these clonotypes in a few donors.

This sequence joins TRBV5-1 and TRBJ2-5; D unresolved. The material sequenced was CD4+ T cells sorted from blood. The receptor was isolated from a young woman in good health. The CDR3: CASSFRTMYETQYF. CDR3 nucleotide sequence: TGCGCCAGCAGCTTTAGGACGATGTACGAGACCCAGTACTTC.